The 27 T cell receptor beta chains presented below share a single source sample, sequenced in a study of beta chain features in type 1 diabetes. Study-wide results and limits: Shortening that was moderate but significant affected the TCRB CDR3s of Type 1 diabetes patients in all four CD4+ subsets.

Their recognized antigens are unknown. Of the isolated RNA, all was reverse transcribed, and so the sequenced material was expressed TCRB transcripts. Measured with immunoSEQ multiplex PCR; TCRdb has only the in-frame clones, and not every one. This table holds under 350,000 clones, around 24% found once. The sample taken for sequencing was naive CD4+ T cells from blood. These receptors were obtained from a woman in her twenties or thirties with type 1 diabetes.

The CDR3 loop reads CASSLEGGSGTDTQYF. CDR3 DNA: TGTGCCAGCAGCTTAGAAGGAGGGAGTGGGACAGATACGCAGTATTTT. This chain links TRBV11-1 with TRBJ2-3; D may be TRBD2 (6 bases). V was cut by 1 base and J by 3 bases, with 14 bases left in between. This CDR3 has 16 amino acids. Per germline, CDR1 SGHAT and CDR2 FQDESV (reference sequence).

The chain couples TRBV19 to TRBJ2-2; no definite D call. The V gene's germline CDR1 is LNHDA and CDR2 SQIVND (reference sequence). This CDR3 region has 13 residues. Trimming shortened V by 6 bases and J by 1 base, and 6 bases separated the two germline ends. Written as DNA, the CDR3 is TGTGCCAGTAGCACAGTGAACACCGGGGAGCTGTTTTTT. The encoded protein is CASSTVNTGELFF.

The CDR3 coding sequence is TGCAGCGTTGAGCTACTTCATGGGAACACTGAAGCTTTCTTT. Translated, it gives CSVELLHGNTEAFF. This chain connects TRBV29-1 to TRBJ1-1; D remains ambiguous. The V gene lost 3 bases and the J gene lost 1 base, with 12 bases spanning the gap. The V gene's germline CDR1 is SQVTM and CDR2 ANQGSEA. This CDR3 is 14 amino acids long.

The CDR3 reads CATSGTGGWTEAFF. The CDR3 DNA follows: TGTGCCACCAGCGGTACAGGGGGCTGGACTGAAGCTTTCTTT. The chain joins TRBV15 to TRBJ1-1, with 9 bases aligning to TRBD1. The CDR3 is made up of 14 amino acids. In germline, CDR1 is LNHNV, CDR2 YYDKDF (reference sequence). V gave up 5 bases and J gave up 5 bases; unmatched junction bases: 6.

In this sample, this clone turned up a few times. The chain has TRBV5-1 and TRBJ1-1, with a possible D match to TRBD1 (5 bases). The germline V and J ends were trimmed by 4 bases and 0 bases, with 10 bases remaining between them. The length of the CDR3 is 14 residues. Germline CDR1 reads SGHRS; CDR2 reads YFSETQ. CDR3 in amino acids: CASSGTTVNTEAFF. In DNA form, the CDR3 reads TGCGCCAGCAGCGGAACGACAGTGAACACTGAAGCTTTCTTT.

The chain couples TRBV7-9 to TRBJ2-1; no clear D gene. From germline, CDR1 is SEHNR and CDR2 FQNEAQ (reference sequence). The V end lost 1 base, the J end lost 1 base, and 8 bases lay between the germline ends. The CDR3 totals 15 residues. The CDR3 DNA follows: TGTGCCAGCAGCTTAGATCTAGGTTCCTACAATGAGCAGTTCTTC. This sequence encodes CASSLDLGSYNEQFF.

This clone was counted between two and nine times. This chain uses TRBV4-1 with TRBJ2-7, with D perhaps TRBD2 (5 bases). The CDR3 consists of 16 residues. Germline V gene sequence: CDR1 MGHRA, CDR2 YSYEKL. Trimming shortened V by 4 bases and J by 5 bases, and 21 bases separated the two germline ends. The CDR3 bases are TGCGCCAGCAGCCTGGGCCAGGCTAGCCGTGGGGACGAGCAGTACTTC. This sequence encodes CASSLGQASRGDEQYF.

This clone was picked up a small number of times. The chain couples TRBV11-1 to TRBJ2-5, with a tentative D call TRBD2 (6 bases). CDR1 and CDR2 (germline): SGHAT, FQDESV (reference sequence). V was cut by 3 bases and J by 4 bases, with 9 bases left in between. This CDR3 has 13 residues. CDR3 sequence: CASSFAGGETQYF. The CDR3, as DNA: TGTGCCAGCAGCTTTGCCGGGGGAGAGACCCAGTACTTC.

V gene TRBV30 combines with J gene TRBJ1-2; possibly TRBD1 for D (6 bases). The CDR3 spans 14 residues. Trimming took off 5 bases at V and 7 bases at J, with 20 bases between the two ends. The V gene's germline CDR1 is GTSNPN and CDR2 SVGIG (reference sequence). In DNA, the CDR3 is TGTGCCTGGTTCTGGGGCGGGGGGCTAGGTGGCTACACCTTC. Translation gives CAWFWGGGLGGYTF.

The CDR3 reads CASRLQQGRSGYTF. The CDR3 DNA is TGTGCCAGCAGATTACAACAGGGTCGATCTGGCTACACCTTC. The genes are TRBV28 and TRBJ1-2; perhaps TRBD1 as D (6 bases). V dropped 6 bases and J dropped 7 bases, with 18 bases sitting between them. Germline V CDR1 and CDR2: MDHEN, SYDVKM. This CDR3 is 14 amino acids long.

The V call is TRBV5-1, the J call TRBJ2-1; D is uncertain. The germline CDR1 and CDR2 sequences are SGHRS and YFSETQ. Deletions cut 5 bases from V and 8 bases from J, with 14 bases between. The CDR3 has 13 residues. The CDR3 bases are TGCGCCAGCAGTTTGCAGGTTTGGGATGAGCAGTTCTTC. As protein: CASSLQVWDEQFF.

This chain joins TRBV27 and TRBJ2-7; possibly TRBD2 for D (5 bases). The CDR3 spans 12 residues. The V gene's germline CDR1 is MNHEY and CDR2 SMNVEV (reference sequence). V lost 8 bases to trimming and J lost 2 bases, with 10 bases between them. DNA of the CDR3: TGTGCCAGCTGGGGAGTCGCCTACGAGCAGTACTTC. Translated, it gives CASWGVAYEQYF.

The CDR3 protein is CASSKQGEAYEQYF. The CDR3 DNA follows: TGCGCCAGCTCCAAACAGGGGGAAGCCTACGAGCAGTACTTC. V usage is TRBV4-1 and J usage is TRBJ2-7; 8 bases agree with TRBD1. CDR1 is MGHRA and CDR2 is YSYEKL in the germline V gene. Unmatched junction bases numbered 8, after V lost 8 bases and J lost 2 bases. This CDR3 has 14 residues.

J is TRBJ1-5 and V is TRBV30; TRBD1 aligns across 9 bases. CDR3 length equals 15 residues. With V trimmed by 0 bases and J by 2 bases, 2 bases remained unmatched. Germline V lookup: CDR1 GTSNPN, CDR2 SVGIG (reference sequence). DNA for the CDR3: TGTGCCTGGAGTGTACAGGGGGCTGGCAATCAGCCCCAGCATTTT. It encodes CAWSVQGAGNQPQHF.

V gene TRBV19 combines with J gene TRBJ2-7, with D unclear. Trimming took off 3 bases at V and 6 bases at J, with 9 bases between the two ends. Germline-derived CDR1 and CDR2 are LNHDA and SQIVND (reference sequence). This CDR3 contains 12 residues. The CDR3 loop is CASSMAGFEQYF. The CDR3 coding sequence is TGTGCCAGTAGTATGGCAGGTTTCGAGCAGTACTTC.

V and J are TRBV29-1 and TRBJ1-1, with no clear D. V lost 3 bases, J lost 0 bases, and 14 bases lay in between. Germline V gene lookup returns CDR1 SQVTM and CDR2 ANQGSEA. CDR3 length: 15 residues. The CDR3 region is CSVDNVRTLNTEAFF. The CDR3 DNA reads as TGCAGCGTTGACAATGTCAGGACTTTGAACACTGAAGCTTTCTTT.

V and J are TRBV29-1 and TRBJ1-1, with D unresolved. CDR3 size: 13 residues. Germline V gives CDR1 SQVTM, CDR2 ANQGSEA. V lost 4 bases and J lost 0, with 9 bases in between. CDR3 sequence reads: CSVVREMNTEAFF. For the CDR3, the DNA is TGCAGCGTTGTTCGGGAAATGAACACTGAAGCTTTCTTT.

This CDR3 reads CATGGGHNEQFF. The CDR3 DNA reads as TGTGCGACCGGAGGAGGACACAATGAGCAGTTCTTC. This chain uses TRBV9 with TRBJ2-1; D is possibly TRBD2 (5 bases). This CDR3 contains 12 residues. The germline V gene encodes CDR1 SGDLS and CDR2 YYNGEE.

This clone was detected only a few times. J is TRBJ1-1 and V is TRBV15; 9 nucleotides match TRBD1. Unmatched junction bases numbered 6, after V lost 3 bases and J lost 1 base. Germline lookup yields CDR1 LNHNV and CDR2 YYDKDF (reference sequence). CDR3 length: 16 amino acids. Written as DNA, the CDR3 is TGTGCCACCAGCAGCCACTGGGACAGGGCGAACACTGAAGCTTTCTTT. Protein product: CATSSHWDRANTEAFF.

The genes are TRBV5-1 and TRBJ2-6; 11 nucleotides match TRBD1. CDR1 and CDR2 from the germline V gene are SGHRS and YFSETQ. After removal of 0 bases from V and 0 bases from J, the junction contained 2 bases not matched to a gene. CDR3 length: 18 residues. The CDR3 DNA follows: TGCGCCAGCAGCTTGGCTGGACAGGGGGCCTCTGGGGCCAACGTCCTGACTTTC. It translates to CASSLAGQGASGANVLTF. Full variable domain (missing parts from reference TRBV5-1 and TRBJ2-6): KAGVTQTPRYLIKTRGQQVTLSCSPISGHRSVSWYQQTPGQGLQFLFEYFSETQRNKGNFPGRFSGRQFSNSRSEMNVSTLELGDSALYLCASSLAGQGASGANVLTFGAGSRLTVL.

The chain combines TRBV30 with TRBJ2-3; perhaps TRBD1 as D (6 bases). Looked up from germline, CDR1 is GTSNPN and CDR2 is SVGIG (reference sequence). Between the trimmed V and J ends, which lost 3 bases and 2 bases, there was a span of 15 bases. The CDR3 runs 15 residues. DNA for the CDR3: TGTGCCTGGAGCGGGACACGCGGCAACACAGATACGCAGTATTTT. It translates to CAWSGTRGNTDTQYF. Using reference TRBV30 and TRBJ2-3 for the parts outside the CDR3, the full variable domain is SQTIHQWPATLVQPVGSPLSLECTVEGTSNPNLYWYRQAAGRGLQLLFYSVGIGQISSEVPQNLSASRPQDRQFILSSKKLLLSDSGFYLCAWSGTRGNTDTQYFGPGTRLTVL.

This clone was seen a handful of times. CDR3 nucleotides: TGTGCCTGGAGTGTAGGCCAGGGGGCGAGAAAGACCCAGTACTTC. Its translation: CAWSVGQGARKTQYF. The chain combines TRBV30 with TRBJ2-5; 8 nucleotides match TRBD1. J was trimmed by 6 bases and V by 0 bases; bases with no gene match: 9. The CDR3 totals 15 residues. The V gene's germline CDR1 is GTSNPN and CDR2 SVGIG (reference sequence).

The V and J genes are TRBV30 and TRBJ1-2; 9 bases fit TRBD1. This CDR3 spans 14 amino acids. From germline, CDR1 is GTSNPN and CDR2 SVGIG (reference sequence). The junction had 3 bases not matched to a gene; V was cut back by 2 bases and J by 2 bases. The CDR3 nucleotides are TGTGCCTGGAGTAAGGGGACAGGGAACTATGGCTACACCTTC. Translated, it gives CAWSKGTGNYGYTF.

The DNA for the CDR3 is TGTGCCTGGAACGTACGCGGAGGTGGCAACAATGAGCAGTTCTTC. Its translation is CAWNVRGGGNNEQFF. The chain joins TRBV30 to TRBJ2-1; D possibly corresponds to TRBD2 (5 bases). Germline V CDR1 and CDR2: GTSNPN, SVGIG (reference sequence). V was pared by 4 bases and J by 5 bases, with 18 bases between. CDR3 length: 15 amino acids.

The chain couples TRBV28 to TRBJ2-7, with D unclear. CDR3 length equals 13 residues. The V gene lost 8 bases and the J gene lost 2 bases, with 13 bases spanning the gap. The germline V gene encodes CDR1 MDHEN and CDR2 SYDVKM. The CDR3 region is CASHRASPYEQYF. For the CDR3, the DNA is TGTGCCAGCCACCGAGCTTCCCCCTACGAGCAGTACTTC.

The chain links TRBV7-2 to TRBJ2-7; TRBD2 matches 9 bases. The CDR3 spans 14 residues. The V and J ends lost 3 bases and 2 bases, in that order; junction bases with no gene match: 2. Germline V gene lookup returns CDR1 SGHTA and CDR2 FQGNSA. CDR3 coding DNA: TGTGCCAGCAGCTTTAGCGGGAGTCCCTACGAGCAGTACTTC. It translates to CASSFSGSPYEQYF.

The V gene is TRBV7-9, the J gene TRBJ1-4; 8 bases line up with TRBD1. J was trimmed by 3 bases and V by 5 bases; bases with no gene match: 5. The CDR3 spans 15 residues. CDR1 and CDR2 from the germline V gene are SEHNR and FQNEAQ (reference sequence). The CDR3 loop reads CASSPQQGANEKLFF. In nucleotides, the CDR3 is TGTGCCAGCAGCCCCCAACAGGGGGCTAATGAAAAACTGTTTTTT.